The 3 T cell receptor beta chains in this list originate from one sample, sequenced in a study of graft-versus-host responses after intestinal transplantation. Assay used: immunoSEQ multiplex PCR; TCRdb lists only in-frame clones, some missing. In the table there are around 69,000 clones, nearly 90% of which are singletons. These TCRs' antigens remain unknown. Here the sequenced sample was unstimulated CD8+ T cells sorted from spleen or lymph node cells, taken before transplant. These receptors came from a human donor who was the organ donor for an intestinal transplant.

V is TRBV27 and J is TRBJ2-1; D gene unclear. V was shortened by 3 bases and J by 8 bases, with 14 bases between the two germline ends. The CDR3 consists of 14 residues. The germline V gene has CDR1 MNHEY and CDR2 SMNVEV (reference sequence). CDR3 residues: CASSLQGWSDEQFF. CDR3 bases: TGTGCCAGCAGTTTGCAAGGATGGAGCGATGAGCAGTTCTTC.

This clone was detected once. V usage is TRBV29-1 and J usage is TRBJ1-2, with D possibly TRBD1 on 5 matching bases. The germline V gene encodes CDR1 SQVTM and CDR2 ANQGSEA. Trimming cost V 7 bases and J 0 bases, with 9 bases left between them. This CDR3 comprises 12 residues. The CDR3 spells CSGETANYGYTF. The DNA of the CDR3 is TGCAGCGGTGAGACAGCTAACTATGGCTACACCTTC.

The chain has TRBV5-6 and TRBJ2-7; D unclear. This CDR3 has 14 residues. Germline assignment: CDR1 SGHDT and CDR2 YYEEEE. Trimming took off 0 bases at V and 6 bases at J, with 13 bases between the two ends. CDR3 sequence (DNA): TGTGCCAGCAGCTTGGACAGAGAGTTAATCGAGCAGTACGTC. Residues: CASSLDRELIEQYV.